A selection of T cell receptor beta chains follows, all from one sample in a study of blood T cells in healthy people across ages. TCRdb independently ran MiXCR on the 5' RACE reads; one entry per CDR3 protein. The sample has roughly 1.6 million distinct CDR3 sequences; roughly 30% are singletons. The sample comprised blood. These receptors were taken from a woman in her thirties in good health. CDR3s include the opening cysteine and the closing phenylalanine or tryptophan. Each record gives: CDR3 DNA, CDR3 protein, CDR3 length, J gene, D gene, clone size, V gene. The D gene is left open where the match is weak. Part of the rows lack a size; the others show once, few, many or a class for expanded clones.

cdr3_nt: TGTGCCAGCAGCCTCTCCAGCCAGAAAGCTTTCTTT
cdr3_aa: CASSLSSQKAFF
cdr3_length: 12
j_call: TRBJ1-1
d_call: .
clone_size: .
v_call: TRBV4-2

cdr3_nt: TGCAGTGCCGACGGAACGGGAGGGAGGACAGATACGCAGTATTTT
cdr3_aa: CSADGTGGRTDTQYF
cdr3_length: 15
j_call: TRBJ2-3
d_call: TRBD2
clone_size: few
v_call: TRBV20-1

cdr3_nt: TGTGCCAGCAGTTATGCGGGGGAAGGAATCGATGAGCAGTACTTC
cdr3_aa: CASSYAGEGIDEQYF
cdr3_length: 15
j_call: TRBJ2-5
d_call: TRBD2
clone_size: .
v_call: TRBV6-5

cdr3_nt: TGTGCCGGCAGCGTAGACAGAGGTAATGAGCAGTTCTTC
cdr3_aa: CAGSVDRGNEQFF
cdr3_length: 13
j_call: TRBJ2-1
d_call: .
clone_size: .
v_call: TRBV9

cdr3_nt: TGCGCCAGCAGCCAAGGTTTGGCCCAAGCTAACTATGGCTACACCTTC
cdr3_aa: CASSQGLAQANYGYTF
cdr3_length: 16
j_call: TRBJ1-2
d_call: .
clone_size: many
v_call: TRBV4-1

cdr3_nt: TGCAGTGCTAGAGATACAACAGGGCAAAGTCTAAGAAGCTCCTACGAGCAGTACTTC
cdr3_aa: CSARDTTGQSLRSSYEQYF
cdr3_length: 19
j_call: TRBJ2-7
d_call: .
clone_size: few
v_call: TRBV20-1

cdr3_nt: TGCAGCGTTGTTAAAGGTTCGGGACTCACTGAAGCTTTCTTT
cdr3_aa: CSVVKGSGLTEAFF
cdr3_length: 14
j_call: TRBJ1-1
d_call: .
clone_size: .
v_call: TRBV29-1

cdr3_nt: TGCAGTGCCACCGGGACTTCCCAAGAGACCCAGTACTTC
cdr3_aa: CSATGTSQETQYF
cdr3_length: 13
j_call: TRBJ2-5
d_call: .
clone_size: .
v_call: TRBV20-1

cdr3_nt: TGTGCCAGCACCTCAAGCGGGATCTACGAGCAGTACTTC
cdr3_aa: CASTSSGIYEQYF
cdr3_length: 13
j_call: TRBJ2-7
d_call: TRBD2
clone_size: few
v_call: TRBV28

cdr3_nt: TGTGCCAGCAGCAAAGGGGACCCATACGAGCAGTACTTC
cdr3_aa: CASSKGDPYEQYF
cdr3_length: 13
j_call: TRBJ2-7
d_call: .
clone_size: few
v_call: TRBV21-1

cdr3_nt: TGTGCCACCGGGGAACTCACGACCAGCACAGATACGCAGTATTTT
cdr3_aa: CATGELTTSTDTQYF
cdr3_length: 15
j_call: TRBJ2-3
d_call: .
clone_size: few
v_call: TRBV15

cdr3_nt: TGCGCCAGCAGCCCTGTGGTTGGGACGACCGAGCAGTACTTC
cdr3_aa: CASSPVVGTTEQYF
cdr3_length: 14
j_call: TRBJ2-7
d_call: .
clone_size: few
v_call: TRBV5-1

cdr3_nt: TGTGCCAGCAGTAAACCCCCCCCACCTAGCTCCTACAATGAGCAGTTCTTC
cdr3_aa: CASSKPPPPSSYNEQFF
cdr3_length: 17
j_call: TRBJ2-1
d_call: .
clone_size: .
v_call: TRBV21-1

cdr3_nt: TGCAGCGTTGAATCAAGTACCCGATATGAGCAGTTCTTC
cdr3_aa: CSVESSTRYEQFF
cdr3_length: 13
j_call: TRBJ2-1
d_call: .
clone_size: many
v_call: TRBV29-1

cdr3_nt: TGCAGTGCTAGGCGATCCCCCTACGAGCAGTACTTC
cdr3_aa: CSARRSPYEQYF
cdr3_length: 12
j_call: TRBJ2-7
d_call: .
clone_size: once
v_call: TRBV20-1

cdr3_nt: TGCAGTGCTAGAGGAGGGACTAGCAAAGAGACCCAGTACTTC
cdr3_aa: CSARGGTSKETQYF
cdr3_length: 14
j_call: TRBJ2-5
d_call: TRBD2
clone_size: .
v_call: TRBV20-1

cdr3_nt: TGTGCCAGCAGCTTAGCCGGAAAAAAAGAGACCCAGTACTTC
cdr3_aa: CASSLAGKKETQYF
cdr3_length: 14
j_call: TRBJ2-5
d_call: .
clone_size: .
v_call: TRBV7-8

cdr3_nt: TGTGCCAGCAGTTTAAGTACTCCGGGGTCGAATGAGCAGTTCTTC
cdr3_aa: CASSLSTPGSNEQFF
cdr3_length: 15
j_call: TRBJ2-1
d_call: .
clone_size: few
v_call: TRBV28

cdr3_nt: TGTGCCAGCTCACCAGACGGGGACAGGGGATACACAGATACGCAGTATTTT
cdr3_aa: CASSPDGDRGYTDTQYF
cdr3_length: 17
j_call: TRBJ2-3
d_call: TRBD1
clone_size: once
v_call: TRBV18

cdr3_nt: TGCGCCAGCAGCTTCCAGGGGACTTCTAGCACAGATACGCAGTATTTT
cdr3_aa: CASSFQGTSSTDTQYF
cdr3_length: 16
j_call: TRBJ2-3
d_call: .
clone_size: .
v_call: TRBV5-1

cdr3_nt: TGTGCCAGCAGCCAAGAGAAAAACTCCTACGAGCAGTACTTC
cdr3_aa: CASSQEKNSYEQYF
cdr3_length: 14
j_call: TRBJ2-7
d_call: .
clone_size: few
v_call: TRBV4-2

cdr3_nt: TGTGCCAGCAGTAGACAGGGACGCTCCTACAATGAGCAGTTCTTC
cdr3_aa: CASSRQGRSYNEQFF
cdr3_length: 15
j_call: TRBJ2-1
d_call: TRBD1
clone_size: few
v_call: TRBV6-2/TRBV6-3

cdr3_nt: TGTGCCAGCAGCACCCGACAGGCCGCAACTAATGAAAAACTGTTTTTT
cdr3_aa: CASSTRQAATNEKLFF
cdr3_length: 16
j_call: TRBJ1-4
d_call: .
clone_size: .
v_call: TRBV7-9

cdr3_nt: TGTGCCAGCAGCAGATTCCGGGAGCCCTCCTACAATGAGCAGTTCTTC
cdr3_aa: CASSRFREPSYNEQFF
cdr3_length: 16
j_call: TRBJ2-1
d_call: .
clone_size: few
v_call: TRBV21-1

cdr3_nt: TGTGCCAGCGCTAACGGAGCGGCCTCCTACGAGCAGTACTTC
cdr3_aa: CASANGAASYEQYF
cdr3_length: 14
j_call: TRBJ2-7
d_call: .
clone_size: .
v_call: TRBV6-5

cdr3_nt: TGTGCCAGCAAAATAGCGGGAGGGCCGACAGATACGCAGTATTTT
cdr3_aa: CASKIAGGPTDTQYF
cdr3_length: 15
j_call: TRBJ2-3
d_call: TRBD2
clone_size: .
v_call: TRBV6-2/TRBV6-3

cdr3_nt: TGTGCCAGCAGTTTATTCGACCACCTCAATGAGCAGTTCTTC
cdr3_aa: CASSLFDHLNEQFF
cdr3_length: 14
j_call: TRBJ2-1
d_call: .
clone_size: few
v_call: TRBV28

cdr3_nt: TGCAGTGTTTGTCAGGGGGCAAGTGAAGCTTTCTTT
cdr3_aa: CSVCQGASEAFF
cdr3_length: 12
j_call: TRBJ1-1
d_call: TRBD1
clone_size: few
v_call: TRBV20-1

cdr3_nt: TGTGCCAGCAGCCAAGTCTTTGGTACGCAGTATTTT
cdr3_aa: CASSQVFGTQYF
cdr3_length: 12
j_call: TRBJ2-3
d_call: .
clone_size: many
v_call: TRBV3-1

cdr3_nt: TGTGCCAGCAGCCAAGATATACTAGCGAGCAATGAGCAGTTCTTC
cdr3_aa: CASSQDILASNEQFF
cdr3_length: 15
j_call: TRBJ2-1
d_call: TRBD2
clone_size: .
v_call: TRBV3-1

cdr3_nt: TGTGCCAGCGGATGGCCGGGTGGGGCTGAAGCTTTCTTT
cdr3_aa: CASGWPGGAEAFF
cdr3_length: 13
j_call: TRBJ1-1
d_call: .
clone_size: .
v_call: TRBV6-6

cdr3_nt: TGTGCCAGCAGCTTCGGACCGGGAGGGCAGTACTTC
cdr3_aa: CASSFGPGGQYF
cdr3_length: 12
j_call: TRBJ2-7
d_call: TRBD2
clone_size: .
v_call: TRBV7-9

cdr3_nt: TGTGCCAGCAGCTTAAGGACTAGCGGGGGGGAGGACAATGAGCAGTTCTTC
cdr3_aa: CASSLRTSGGEDNEQFF
cdr3_length: 17
j_call: TRBJ2-1
d_call: TRBD2
clone_size: few
v_call: TRBV7-3

cdr3_nt: TGTGCCAGCAGCTTAAGGTTGGATACCAGCTCCTACGAGCAGTACTTC
cdr3_aa: CASSLRLDTSSYEQYF
cdr3_length: 16
j_call: TRBJ2-7
d_call: .
clone_size: .
v_call: TRBV7-8

cdr3_nt: TGTGCCAGCAGGGACGGCTTTTTGGGAGACGAGCAGTACTTC
cdr3_aa: CASRDGFLGDEQYF
cdr3_length: 14
j_call: TRBJ2-7
d_call: .
clone_size: few
v_call: TRBV27

cdr3_nt: TGTGCCAGCAGCCACCGGTGGGGGGGTAGCGGGAGAGTGCCGAATGAGCAGTTCTTC
cdr3_aa: CASSHRWGGSGRVPNEQFF
cdr3_length: 19
j_call: TRBJ2-1
d_call: TRBD2
clone_size: .
v_call: TRBV14

cdr3_nt: TGTGCCAGCAGTTACTCCCGGATAGCGGGGATAGGGGAGCTGTTTTTT
cdr3_aa: CASSYSRIAGIGELFF
cdr3_length: 16
j_call: TRBJ2-2
d_call: TRBD2
clone_size: .
v_call: TRBV6-5

cdr3_nt: TGTGCCAGCAGTATGGGTCCTGAGGCCGCCTACAATGAGCAGTTCTTC
cdr3_aa: CASSMGPEAAYNEQFF
cdr3_length: 16
j_call: TRBJ2-1
d_call: .
clone_size: .
v_call: TRBV27

cdr3_nt: TGTGCCAGCAGCTACCAGGGGGCACGTGGCTACACCTTC
cdr3_aa: CASSYQGARGYTF
cdr3_length: 13
j_call: TRBJ1-2
d_call: TRBD1
clone_size: .
v_call: TRBV12-3/TRBV12-4

cdr3_nt: TGTGCCAGCAGCTTAGGTCTAGCGGGCGGGGAGCTGTTTTTT
cdr3_aa: CASSLGLAGGELFF
cdr3_length: 14
j_call: TRBJ2-2
d_call: TRBD2
clone_size: .
v_call: TRBV11-2

cdr3_nt: TGTGCCACCTCAGCGGGAGGTCGAGAGACCCAGTACTTC
cdr3_aa: CATSAGGRETQYF
cdr3_length: 13
j_call: TRBJ2-5
d_call: TRBD2
clone_size: .
v_call: TRBV24-1

cdr3_nt: TGTGCCAGCAGCCCCGGGGGGACTAGGGTAATGGAGACCCAGTACTTC
cdr3_aa: CASSPGGTRVMETQYF
cdr3_length: 16
j_call: TRBJ2-5
d_call: TRBD2
clone_size: .
v_call: TRBV5-4

cdr3_nt: TGTGCCAGCAGTTTTGTGACTAGCGGGAAGTACAATGAGCAGTTCTTC
cdr3_aa: CASSFVTSGKYNEQFF
cdr3_length: 16
j_call: TRBJ2-1
d_call: TRBD2
clone_size: .
v_call: TRBV28

cdr3_nt: TGTGCCAGCAGTGACAGACGGGGGGGCACAGATACGCAGTATTTT
cdr3_aa: CASSDRRGGTDTQYF
cdr3_length: 15
j_call: TRBJ2-3
d_call: TRBD2
clone_size: few
v_call: TRBV2

cdr3_nt: TGTGCCAGCAGCTGGCCGGGACGACTTATGGATACGCAGTATTTT
cdr3_aa: CASSWPGRLMDTQYF
cdr3_length: 15
j_call: TRBJ2-3
d_call: .
clone_size: .
v_call: TRBV7-3

cdr3_nt: TGTGCCAGCAGTGAAGCCTGGGGACAGGGGCCCTCTAATGAAAAACTGTTTTTT
cdr3_aa: CASSEAWGQGPSNEKLFF
cdr3_length: 18
j_call: TRBJ1-4
d_call: TRBD1
clone_size: .
v_call: TRBV6-1

cdr3_nt: TGCAGCGTTGAGTCCCCACGTAGGGGAGGTTTGTGGACTGAAGCTTTCTTT
cdr3_aa: CSVESPRRGGLWTEAFF
cdr3_length: 17
j_call: TRBJ1-1
d_call: .
clone_size: few
v_call: TRBV29-1

cdr3_nt: TGTGCCACCGGACAGGGCTTTCAGCCCCAGCATTTT
cdr3_aa: CATGQGFQPQHF
cdr3_length: 12
j_call: TRBJ1-5
d_call: TRBD1
clone_size: .
v_call: TRBV28

cdr3_nt: TGTGCCAGCAGTTTAAGCGGAGCGGGGGGGCCGGCGCAGTATTTT
cdr3_aa: CASSLSGAGGPAQYF
cdr3_length: 15
j_call: TRBJ2-3
d_call: TRBD2
clone_size: few
v_call: TRBV27

cdr3_nt: TGCAGCGTTGTCGCTAGCGGGGGGCGGGAGACCCAGTACTTC
cdr3_aa: CSVVASGGRETQYF
cdr3_length: 14
j_call: TRBJ2-5
d_call: TRBD2
clone_size: many
v_call: TRBV29-1

cdr3_nt: TGCAGCGTTGGGGAGGGGCAGTTCTTC
cdr3_aa: CSVGEGQFF
cdr3_length: 9
j_call: TRBJ2-1
d_call: TRBD2
clone_size: .
v_call: TRBV29-1

cdr3_nt: TGTGCCAGCAGCCGAGACACCTCCTACAATGAGCAGTTCTTC
cdr3_aa: CASSRDTSYNEQFF
cdr3_length: 14
j_call: TRBJ2-1
d_call: .
clone_size: many
v_call: TRBV4-2

cdr3_nt: TGCAGTGCTAGAGACCCCCGGTTAGGGACCCAGTACTTC
cdr3_aa: CSARDPRLGTQYF
cdr3_length: 13
j_call: TRBJ2-5
d_call: .
clone_size: few
v_call: TRBV20-1

cdr3_nt: TGTGCCAGCCGAAGCGGGAGGGTGAGCTCCTACAATGAGCAGTTCTTC
cdr3_aa: CASRSGRVSSYNEQFF
cdr3_length: 16
j_call: TRBJ2-1
d_call: TRBD2
clone_size: .
v_call: TRBV28